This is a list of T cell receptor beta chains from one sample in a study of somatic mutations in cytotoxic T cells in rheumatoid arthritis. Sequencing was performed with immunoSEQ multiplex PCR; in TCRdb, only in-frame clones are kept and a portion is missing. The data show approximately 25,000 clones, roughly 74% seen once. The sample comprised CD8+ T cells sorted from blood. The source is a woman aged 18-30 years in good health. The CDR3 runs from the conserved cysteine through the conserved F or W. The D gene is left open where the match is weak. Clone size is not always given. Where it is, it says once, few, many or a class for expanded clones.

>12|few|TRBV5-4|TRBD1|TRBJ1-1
TGTGCCAGCAGGACAGGGGGCACTGAAGCTTTCTTT
CASRTGGTEAFF
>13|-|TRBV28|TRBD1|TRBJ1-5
TGTGCCAGCAGTCGACAGGGAGGGCAGCCCCAGCATTTT
CASSRQGGQPQHF
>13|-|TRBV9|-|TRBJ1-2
TGTGCCAGCAGCAGCAGGTCTGGTTATGGCTACACCTTC
CASSSRSGYGYTF
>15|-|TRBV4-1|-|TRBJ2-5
TGCGCCAGCAGACGCACAGTGGGGCTCCAAGAGACCCAGTACTTC
CASRRTVGLQETQYF
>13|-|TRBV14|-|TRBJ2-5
TGTGCCAGCACTGCTAGAACCCGGGAGACCCAGTACTTC
CASTARTRETQYF
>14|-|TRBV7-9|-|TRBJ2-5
TGTGCCAGCAGCTCCACAGGGAGGGAAGAGACCCAGTACTTC
CASSSTGREETQYF
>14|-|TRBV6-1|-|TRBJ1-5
TGTGCCAGCAGTGAACGACAGTTGGGGCAGCCCCAGCATTTT
CASSERQLGQPQHF
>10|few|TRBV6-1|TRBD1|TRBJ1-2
TGTGCCAGCAGCGGGACAGGGAGTACCTTC
CASSGTGSTF
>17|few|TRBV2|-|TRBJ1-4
TGTGCCAGCAGAGAGAAGACGGGGCTTGGGATTAATGAAAAACTGTTTTTT
CASREKTGLGINEKLFF
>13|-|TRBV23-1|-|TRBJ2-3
TGCGCCAGCAGTCCCAGCTACGCAGATACGCAGTATTTT
CASSPSYADTQYF
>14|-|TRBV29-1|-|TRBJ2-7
TGCAGCGTTGGTGGGACAACGAGATCCTACGAGCAGTACTTC
CSVGGTTRSYEQYF
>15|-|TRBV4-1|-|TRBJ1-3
TGCGCCAGCAGCCAAGACAGGACGGCCGGAAACACCATATATTTT
CASSQDRTAGNTIYF
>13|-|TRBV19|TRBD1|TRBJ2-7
TGTGCCAGTAGAGGGAGGACAGGGGCCGAGCAGTACTTC
CASRGRTGAEQYF
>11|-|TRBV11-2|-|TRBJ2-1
TGTGCCAGCAGCCACCGGGACGGAGACCTCTTC
CASSHRDGDLF
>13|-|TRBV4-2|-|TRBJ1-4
TGTGCCAGCAGCCAAGCAGGCCCTGAAAAACTGTTTTTT
CASSQAGPEKLFF
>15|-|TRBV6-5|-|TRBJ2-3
TGTGCCAGCAGTTTGTTCGGCTCTAGCACAGATACGCAGTATTTT
CASSLFGSSTDTQYF
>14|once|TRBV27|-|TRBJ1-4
TGTGCCAGCAGGTTAGGAGCGACTAATGAAAAACTGTTTTTT
CASRLGATNEKLFF
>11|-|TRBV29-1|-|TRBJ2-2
TGCAGCGTCAGATACGGCGGGGAGCTGTTTTTT
CSVRYGGELFF
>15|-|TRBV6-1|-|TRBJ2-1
TGTGCCAGCACTACCGGGTCCTACTCCTACAATGAGCAGTTCTTC
CASTTGSYSYNEQFF
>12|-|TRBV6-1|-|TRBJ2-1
TGTGCCAGCAGTGAATGGTCAAATGAGCAGTTCTTC
CASSEWSNEQFF
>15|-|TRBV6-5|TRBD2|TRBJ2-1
TGTGCCAGCAGCGCTGTAGCGGGAGCCTACAATGAGCAGTTCTTC
CASSAVAGAYNEQFF
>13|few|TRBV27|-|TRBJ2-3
TGTGCCAGCAGTTTATGGGGCACAGATACGCAGTATTTT
CASSLWGTDTQYF
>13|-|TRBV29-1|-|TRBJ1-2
TGCAGCGTTGAATGGGCCGGAAGCTATGGCTACACCTTC
CSVEWAGSYGYTF
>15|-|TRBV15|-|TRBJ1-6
TGTGCCACCAGCAGAGAAGGTGGGACGAATTCACCCCTCCACTTT
CATSREGGTNSPLHF
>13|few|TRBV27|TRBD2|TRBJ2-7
TGTGCCAGCAGTTTTCTAGCGGGAGACGAGCAGTACTTC
CASSFLAGDEQYF
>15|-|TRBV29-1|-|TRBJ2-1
TGCAGCGTTGAAGGGAGTATTTTTGCCGCTAATGAGCAGTTCTTC
CSVEGSIFAANEQFF
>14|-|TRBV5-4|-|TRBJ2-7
TGTGCCAGCAGCTTGGAGGAAACCTCCTCCGAGCAGTACTTC
CASSLEETSSEQYF
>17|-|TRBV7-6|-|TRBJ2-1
TGTGCCAGCAGCTTAGTAAGGAACAGTCCCGAAGGCAATGAGCAGTTCTTC
CASSLVRNSPEGNEQFF
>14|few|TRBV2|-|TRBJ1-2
TGTGCCAGCAGTGAACGGGGTCCTAACTATGGCTACACCTTC
CASSERGPNYGYTF
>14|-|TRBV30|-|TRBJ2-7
TGTGCCTGGAACAACGGCGGTCTAGCAAACGAGCAGTACTTC
CAWNNGGLANEQYF
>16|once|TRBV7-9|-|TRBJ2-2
TGTGCCAGCAGCTTAGACGGACAGAAGAACACCGGGGAGCTGTTTTTT
CASSLDGQKNTGELFF
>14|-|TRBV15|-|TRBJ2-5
TGTGCCACCAGCCTTGGGACCACTCAAGAGACCCAGTACTTC
CATSLGTTQETQYF
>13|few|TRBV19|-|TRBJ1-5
TGTGCCAGCCTGGGGGGGTTTAATCAGCCCCAGCATTTT
CASLGGFNQPQHF
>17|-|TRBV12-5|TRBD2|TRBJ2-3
TGTGCTAGTGGTTTGTCTGCGGGACTAGGAGCCACAGATACGCAGTATTTT
CASGLSAGLGATDTQYF
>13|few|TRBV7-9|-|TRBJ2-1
TGTGCCAGCAGCTTAACTAGGGGTGATGAGCAGTTCTTC
CASSLTRGDEQFF
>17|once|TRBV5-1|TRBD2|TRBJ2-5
TGCGCCAGCAGCTCTCAAACTAGCGGGGGGGCCCCAGAGACCCAGTACTTC
CASSSQTSGGAPETQYF
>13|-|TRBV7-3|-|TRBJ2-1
TGTGCCAGCAGCTCCAACCTCGACAATGAGCAGTTCTTC
CASSSNLDNEQFF
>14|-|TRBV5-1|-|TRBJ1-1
TGCGCCAGCAGCTTGGAACAGGTGAACACTGAAGCTTTCTTT
CASSLEQVNTEAFF
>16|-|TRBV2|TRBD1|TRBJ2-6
TGTGCCAGCAGCCCCACAGGGGGCGCTGGGGCCAACGTCCTGACTTTC
CASSPTGGAGANVLTF
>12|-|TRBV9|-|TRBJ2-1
TGTGCCAGCAGCGTAGGGGACAATGAGCAGTTCTTC
CASSVGDNEQFF
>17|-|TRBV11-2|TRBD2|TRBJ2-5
TGTGCCAGCAGCTTAGTTGCTAGCGGGAGAGTGAGGGAGACCCAGTACTTC
CASSLVASGRVRETQYF
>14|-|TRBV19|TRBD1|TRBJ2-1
TGTGCCAGTAGTTCCAAGACAGGGGGCGTTGAGCAGTTCTTC
CASSSKTGGVEQFF
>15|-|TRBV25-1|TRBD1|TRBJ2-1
TGTGCCACCACCGAGGGGACAGGGGGCTTAAATGAGCAGTTCTTC
CATTEGTGGLNEQFF
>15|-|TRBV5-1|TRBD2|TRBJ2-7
TGCGCCAGCAGCATAACTAGCGGGAGCATCTACGAGCAGTACTTC
CASSITSGSIYEQYF
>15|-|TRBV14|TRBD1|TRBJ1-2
TGTGCCAGCAGACCTACCGGGACAGGGGGCGCCGGCTACACCTTC
CASRPTGTGGAGYTF
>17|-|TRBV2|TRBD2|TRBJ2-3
TGTGCCAGCAGTTACGAAGCGGGAGGGCTAGGATCCGATACGCAGTATTTT
CASSYEAGGLGSDTQYF
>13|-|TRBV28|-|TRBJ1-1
TGTGCCAGCAGTTTATTTAGGAGCACTGAAGCTTTCTTT
CASSLFRSTEAFF
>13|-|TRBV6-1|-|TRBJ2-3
TGTGCCAGCGGGCGGTTCACCACAGATACGCAGTATTTT
CASGRFTTDTQYF
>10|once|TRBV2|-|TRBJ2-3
TGTGCCATTTCCGTAGATACGCAGTATTTT
CAISVDTQYF
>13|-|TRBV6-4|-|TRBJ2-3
TGTGCCAGCAGTGCCCTTGGGTCAGATACGCAGTATTTT
CASSALGSDTQYF
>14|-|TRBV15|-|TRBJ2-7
TGTGCCACCAGCAGAGATCTTGGAGGGAACGAGCAGTACTTC
CATSRDLGGNEQYF
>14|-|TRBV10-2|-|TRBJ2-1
TGCGCCAGCAGCCCACTCAGCTCCTACAATGAGCAGTTCTTC
CASSPLSSYNEQFF
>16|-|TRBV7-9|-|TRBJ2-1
TGTGCCAGCAGCTTCAACGAGGGGCTAGGGTACAATGAGCAGTTCTTC
CASSFNEGLGYNEQFF
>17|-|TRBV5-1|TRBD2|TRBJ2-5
TGCGCCAGCAGCTTGGACACTAGCGGTGGGGTTCAAGAGACCCAGTACTTC
CASSLDTSGGVQETQYF
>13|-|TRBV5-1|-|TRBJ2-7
TGCGCCAGCAGCTTGAGAGAGTCCTACGAGCAGTACTTC
CASSLRESYEQYF
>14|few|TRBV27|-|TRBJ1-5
TGTGCCAGCAGTTTACTGGGTAACAATCAGCCCCAGCATTTT
CASSLLGNNQPQHF